Below, 26 T cell receptor beta chains from the same sample are listed, as sequenced in a study of blood T cells in healthy people across ages. A second PCR of 7 to 11 cycles used a sample-barcoded 5' primer and a J-beta primer mix. One entry per CDR3 protein results from TCRdb running MiXCR on the 5' RACE reads. The profile shows over 1,200,000 distinct CDR3 sequences, 59% of them singletons. Material: blood. These receptors were collected from a man aged 18 to 35 in good health.

This chain links TRBV30 with TRBJ2-3, with D maybe TRBD1 (5 bases). The CDR3 consists of 10 residues. Trimming cost V 7 bases and J 5 bases, with 7 bases left between them. The germline V gene has CDR1 GTSNPN and CDR2 SVGIG (reference sequence). Here the CDR3 DNA reads TGTGCCTTAGGGGAAGATACGCAGTATTTT. Amino acid sequence: CALGEDTQYF.

This clonotype was counted at least ten times. The chain is built from TRBV20-1 and TRBJ2-7; weak D call: TRBD1 (6 bases). Germline CDR1 is DFQATT and CDR2 is SNEGSKA (reference sequence). The length of the CDR3 is 13 residues. V was pared by 0 bases and J by 4 bases, with 10 bases between. The CDR3 DNA follows: TGCAGTGCTAGAGAGAGGACAGAATACGAGCAGTACTTC. Its translation is CSARERTEYEQYF.

This clonotype was counted a few times. The CDR3 sequence: CASSQGSGTGNEQYF. The CDR3 nucleotides read TGTGCCAGCAGCCAAGGCTCCGGGACAGGTAACGAGCAGTACTTC. The V gene is TRBV14, the J gene TRBJ2-7, with 8 positions matching TRBD1. This CDR3 spans 15 amino acids. J gave up 5 bases and V 1 base, and 7 bases lay outside the gene matches. The germline gives CDR1 SGHDN, CDR2 FVKESK.

This rearrangement joins TRBV5-1 to TRBJ2-3, with 9 bases that match TRBD1. This CDR3 comprises 18 residues. J gave up 3 bases and V 2 bases, and 13 bases lay outside the gene matches. Germline V gene data show CDR1 as SGHRS and CDR2 as YFSETQ. In nucleotides, the CDR3 is TGCGCCAGCAGCTTAATCCCGGGACAGGGTATCGAGACAGATACGCAGTATTTT. Translation gives CASSLIPGQGIETDTQYF.

The rearrangement links TRBV7-9 to TRBJ1-1; the D is unclear. The germline CDR1 and CDR2 sequences are SEHNR and FQNEAQ (reference sequence). Trimming took off 0 bases at V and 4 bases at J, with 9 bases between the two ends. This CDR3 contains 14 residues. CDR3 region: CASSLAPESTEAFF. The DNA for the CDR3 is TGTGCCAGCAGCTTAGCGCCTGAGAGCACTGAAGCTTTCTTT.

In its sample, this clonotype was seen once. The chain carries TRBV7-4 and TRBJ1-1; D uncertain. Deletions cut 5 bases from V and 1 base from J, with 20 bases between. The germline gives CDR1 SGHVT, CDR2 SQSDAQ. The CDR3 sequence is 17 residues long. In nucleotides, the CDR3 is TGTGCCAGCAGCGAGCCAGGCCGGGGTAGTAAGAACACTGAAGCTTTCTTT. Its protein product is CASSEPGRGSKNTEAFF. Complete variable domain (other parts from reference TRBV7-4 and TRBJ1-1): GAGVSQSPRYKVAKRGRDVALRCDSISGHVTLYWYRQTLGQGSEVLTYSQSDAQRDKSGRPSGRFSAERPERSVSTLKIQRTEQGDSAVYLCASSEPGRGSKNTEAFFGQGTRLTVV.

In DNA, the CDR3 is TGTGCCAGCAGAATGGCCCTCGGGCAGGGTCTTGTCTATGAGCAGTTCTTC. As protein: CASRMALGQGLVYEQFF. V gene TRBV2 combines with J gene TRBJ2-1; D perhaps matches TRBD1 (5 bases). Trimming took off 6 bases at V and 8 bases at J, with 26 bases between the two ends. Germline lookup yields CDR1 SNHLY and CDR2 FYNNEI. The CDR3 totals 17 residues.

The CDR3 bases are TGCAGTGCTAAGACCGCGGCGGGAACCTACGAGCAGTACTTC. This sequence encodes CSAKTAAGTYEQYF. This chain joins TRBV20-1 and TRBJ2-7; a possible D gene is TRBD2 (6 bases). This CDR3 comprises 14 residues. V was trimmed by 4 bases and J by 2 bases, leaving 15 bases between them. CDR1 DFQATT and CDR2 SNEGSKA come from the germline V gene (reference sequence).

This sequence joins TRBV2 and TRBJ2-1; TRBD2 matches at 9 bases. The J call could be wrong; TRBJ2-7 is a better fit for the DNA end. The V gene's germline CDR1 is SNHLY and CDR2 FYNNEI. The CDR3 is 17 residues long. This CDR3 is CASSDDWDSGRHNEQYF. CDR3 DNA: TGTGCCAGCAGTGATGATTGGGATAGCGGGAGACACAATGAGCAGTACTTC.

The J gene is TRBJ2-3, the V gene TRBV7-9; 8 bases fit TRBD1. This CDR3 comprises 18 residues. The ends lost 4 bases at V and 3 bases at J; junction bases unmatched: 15. Germline lookup yields CDR1 SEHNR and CDR2 FQNEAQ (reference sequence). The CDR3 region is CASSYGQGWELSTDTQYF. The CDR3 DNA sequence: TGTGCCAGCAGCTATGGACAGGGATGGGAATTAAGTACAGATACGCAGTATTTT.

The chain joins TRBV10-3 to TRBJ2-3; TRBD2 might be the D (5 bases). Germline V gene sequence: CDR1 ENHRY, CDR2 SYGVKD. The CDR3 has 12 amino acids. V was pared by 7 bases and J by 6 bases, with 11 bases between. The CDR3 reads CAIKLEEDTQYF. CDR3 in DNA: TGTGCCATCAAGTTGGAGGAGGATACGCAGTATTTT.

The CDR3 bases are TGTGCCAGCAGCCCCGGGGGGACTCAGAACGAGCAGTACTTC. This encodes CASSPGGTQNEQYF. The chain uses TRBV7-2 and TRBJ2-7; TRBD2 matches 7 bases. With 5 bases clipped from V and 5 bases from J, the junction kept 9 bases outside the gene matches. The CDR3 has 14 amino acids. Looked up from germline, CDR1 is SGHTA and CDR2 is FQGNSA. Complete variable domain (other parts from reference TRBV7-2 and TRBJ2-7): GAGVSQSPSNKVTEKGKDVELRCDPISGHTALYWYRQSLGQGLEFLIYFQGNSAPDKSGLPSDRFSAERTGGSVSTLTIQRTQQEDSAVYLCASSPGGTQNEQYFGPGTRLTVT.

This clonotype was found once. The genes are TRBV4-1 and TRBJ2-7; TRBD1 matches 8 bases. V shed 5 bases, J shed 6 bases, and the junction held 9 bases outside the gene matches. There are 14 residues in the CDR3. The V gene's germline CDR1 is MGHRA and CDR2 YSYEKL. CDR3 coding DNA: TGCGCCAGCAGCGCTGGACAGGGAAGTAGCGAGCAGTACTTC. Its protein product is CASSAGQGSSEQYF.

The chain uses TRBV6-6 and TRBJ2-4, with 11 bases fitting TRBD2. The J call may be mistaken, given a closer DNA end match to TRBJ2-7. This CDR3 comprises 15 residues. The germline V gene encodes CDR1 MNHNY and CDR2 SVGAGI (reference sequence). This CDR3 reads CACEGSGTSGYEQYF. The CDR3 DNA sequence: TGTGCCTGTGAGGGATCCGGGACTAGCGGCTACGAGCAGTACTTC.

DNA of the CDR3: TGTGCCAGCAGCCAAGAAGCCAGCGCCTACAATGAGCAGTTCTTC. Encoded protein: CASSQEASAYNEQFF. This sequence joins TRBV3-1 and TRBJ2-1, with no clear D. The germline V and J ends were trimmed by 0 bases and 2 bases, with 8 bases remaining between them. This CDR3 spans 15 amino acids. Germline V gene lookup returns CDR1 LGHDT and CDR2 YNNKEL (reference sequence).

This clonotype has just a few counts. CDR3 in amino acids: CASSQTFTAETQYF. The CDR3 region has the DNA TGTGCCAGCAGCCAGACTTTCACCGCAGAGACCCAGTACTTC. The chain links TRBV4-2 to TRBJ2-5; unclear D gene. Germline V CDR1 and CDR2: LGHNA, YNFKEQ. The CDR3 is 14 residues long. V was clipped by 3 bases and J by 4 bases, with 12 bases between them.

The genes are TRBV20-1 and TRBJ2-3; D gene unclear. The CDR3 totals 13 residues. Between the trimmed V and J ends, which lost 3 bases and 1 base, there was a span of 8 bases. Per the germline V gene, CDR1 is DFQATT and CDR2 is SNEGSKA (reference sequence). CDR3 loop: CSASPSRTDTQYF. The DNA for the CDR3 is TGCAGTGCTAGCCCTTCCCGCACAGATACGCAGTATTTT.

Regarding this clonotype: A read error may produce the germline difference seen at one junction end. The chain joins TRBV4-1 to TRBJ2-1; possibly TRBD2 for D (6 bases). This CDR3 region has 13 residues. CDR1 is MGHRA, CDR2 YSYEKL, per germline. CDR3 loop: CASSAGLFNEQFF. The CDR3, as DNA: TGTGCCAGCAGCGCGGGACTCTTCAATGAGCAGTTCTTC.

V usage is TRBV7-9 and J usage is TRBJ2-3; 7 positions match TRBD2. CDR3 length: 16 residues. Germline V CDR1 and CDR2: SEHNR, FQNEAQ (reference sequence). V dropped 5 bases and J dropped 4; count of bases not matched to a gene: 12. CDR3 region: CASSPLEGGKSDTQYF. The CDR3 nucleotides read TGTGCCAGCAGCCCTTTGGAGGGAGGGAAGTCAGATACGCAGTATTTT.

The rearrangement uses TRBV18 and TRBJ2-7, with D possibly TRBD1 on 6 matching bases. The V end was cut by 2 bases, the J end by 3 bases, with 14 bases between. The CDR3 consists of 15 residues. In germline, CDR1 is KGHSH, CDR2 LQKENI. CDR3 amino acids: CASSPEPTDSYEQYF. CDR3 in DNA: TGTGCCAGCTCACCAGAACCTACGGACAGCTACGAGCAGTACTTC.

This chain uses TRBV20-1 with TRBJ2-7, with a weak D call TRBD2 (5 bases). Per germline, CDR1 DFQATT and CDR2 SNEGSKA (reference sequence). Trimming cost V 5 bases and J 3 bases, with 11 bases left between them. The CDR3 runs to 12 residues. The CDR3 here is CSAFGVGYEQYF. The CDR3 region has the DNA TGCAGTGCTTTCGGGGTCGGCTACGAGCAGTACTTC.

The gene calls are TRBV20-1 and TRBJ2-7; D tentatively fits TRBD1 or TRBD2 (5 bases each). Germline lookup yields CDR1 DFQATT and CDR2 SNEGSKA (reference sequence). V lost 0 bases to trimming and J lost 1 base, with 10 bases between them. The CDR3 is made up of 14 amino acids. CDR3 nucleotide sequence: TGCAGTGCTAGAGATGGGGACCATTCCTACGAGCAGTACTTC. It translates to CSARDGDHSYEQYF.

The rearrangement joins TRBV7-2 to TRBJ1-5, with D unclear. V lost 5 bases to trimming and J lost 0 bases, with 11 bases between them. This CDR3 has 15 amino acids. CDR1 and CDR2 from the germline V gene are SGHTA and FQGNSA. CDR3 in DNA: TGTGCCAGCAGCCCCGCGGACTATAGCAATCAGCCCCAGCATTTT. Translation: CASSPADYSNQPQHF.

The chain recombines TRBV7-9 with TRBJ1-4; 11 bases are shared with TRBD1. J gave up 4 bases and V 4 bases, and 5 bases lay outside the gene matches. CDR3 length: 16 amino acids. CDR1 and CDR2 (germline): SEHNR, FQNEAQ (reference sequence). The CDR3 loop is CASSYPDRGRNEKLFF. The CDR3 DNA is TGTGCCAGCAGCTATCCGGACAGGGGGCGTAATGAAAAACTGTTTTTT.

The CDR3 reads CSAAAPIGANVLTF. Written as DNA, the CDR3 is TGCAGTGCAGCAGCCCCCATCGGGGCCAACGTCCTGACTTTC. The rearrangement links TRBV20-1 to TRBJ2-6; D uncertain. The CDR3 has 14 residues. Germline V gives CDR1 DFQATT, CDR2 SNEGSKA (reference sequence). The V end was cut by 6 bases, the J end by 4 bases, with 13 bases between.

The chain carries TRBV19 and TRBJ2-5; 13 bases are shared with TRBD2. V trimming: 0 bases; J trimming: 0 bases; junction bases outside the gene matches: 1. Germline CDR1 is LNHDA and CDR2 is SQIVND (reference sequence). The CDR3 is 17 amino acids. CDR3 region: CASSIDGLAGDQETQYF. Written as DNA, the CDR3 is TGTGCCAGTAGTATAGACGGACTAGCGGGGGACCAAGAGACCCAGTACTTC.